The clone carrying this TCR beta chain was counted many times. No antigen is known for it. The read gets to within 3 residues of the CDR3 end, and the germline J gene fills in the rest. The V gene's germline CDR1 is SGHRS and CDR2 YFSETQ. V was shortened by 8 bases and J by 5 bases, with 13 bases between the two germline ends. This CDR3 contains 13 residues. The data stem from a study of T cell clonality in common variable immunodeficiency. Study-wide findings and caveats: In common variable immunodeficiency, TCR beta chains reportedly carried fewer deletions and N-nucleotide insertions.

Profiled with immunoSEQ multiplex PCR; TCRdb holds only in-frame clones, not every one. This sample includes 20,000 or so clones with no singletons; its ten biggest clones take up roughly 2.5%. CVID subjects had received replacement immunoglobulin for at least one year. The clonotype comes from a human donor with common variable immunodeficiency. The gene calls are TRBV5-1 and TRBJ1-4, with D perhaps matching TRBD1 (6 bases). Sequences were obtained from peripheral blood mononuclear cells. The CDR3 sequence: CASRAQGNEKLFF. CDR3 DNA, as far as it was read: TGCGCCAGTAGGGCACAGGGCAATGAAAAA.